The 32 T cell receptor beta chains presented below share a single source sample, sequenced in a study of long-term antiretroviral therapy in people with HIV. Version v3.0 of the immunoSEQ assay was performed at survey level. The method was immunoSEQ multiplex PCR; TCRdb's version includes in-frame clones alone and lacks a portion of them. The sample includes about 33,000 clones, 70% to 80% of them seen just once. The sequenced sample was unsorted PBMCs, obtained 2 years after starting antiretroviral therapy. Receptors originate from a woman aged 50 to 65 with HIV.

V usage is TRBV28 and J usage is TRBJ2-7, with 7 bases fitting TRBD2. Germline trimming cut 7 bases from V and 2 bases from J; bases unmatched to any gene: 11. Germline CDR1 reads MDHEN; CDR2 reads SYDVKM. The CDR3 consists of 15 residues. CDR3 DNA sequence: TGTGCCAGCAACAGCCAAGCGGGGACCACCTACGAGCAGTACTTC. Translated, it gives CASNSQAGTTYEQYF.

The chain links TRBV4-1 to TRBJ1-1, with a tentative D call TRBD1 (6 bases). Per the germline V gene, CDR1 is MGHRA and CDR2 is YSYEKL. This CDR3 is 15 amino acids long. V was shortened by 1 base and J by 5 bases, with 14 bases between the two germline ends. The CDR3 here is CASSQVDAGATEAFF. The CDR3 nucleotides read TGCGCCAGCAGCCAAGTGGACGCGGGGGCTACTGAAGCTTTCTTT.

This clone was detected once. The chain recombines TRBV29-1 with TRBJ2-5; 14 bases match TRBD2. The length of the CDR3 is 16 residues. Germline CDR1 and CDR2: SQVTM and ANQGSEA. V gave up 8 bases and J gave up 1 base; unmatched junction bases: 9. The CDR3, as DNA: TGCAGCACAGGGCGCGGGACTAGCGGGAGCCAAGAGACCCAGTACTTC. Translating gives CSTGRGTSGSQETQYF.

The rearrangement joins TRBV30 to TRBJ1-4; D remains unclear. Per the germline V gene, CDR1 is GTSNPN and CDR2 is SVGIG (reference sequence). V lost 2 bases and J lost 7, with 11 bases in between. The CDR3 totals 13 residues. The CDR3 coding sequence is TGTGCCTGGAGTACCGGACGAGGTGAAAAACTGTTTTTT. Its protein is CAWSTGRGEKLFF. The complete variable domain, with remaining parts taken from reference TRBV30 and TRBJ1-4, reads SQTIHQWPATLVQPVGSPLSLECTVEGTSNPNLYWYRQAAGRGLQLLFYSVGIGQISSEVPQNLSASRPQDRQFILSSKKLLLSDSGFYLCAWSTGRGEKLFFGSGTQLSVL.

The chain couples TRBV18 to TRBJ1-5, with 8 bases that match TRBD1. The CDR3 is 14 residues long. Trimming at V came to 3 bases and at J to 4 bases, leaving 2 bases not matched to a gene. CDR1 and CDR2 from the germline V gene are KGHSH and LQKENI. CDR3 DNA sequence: TGTGCCAGCTCACCTGGACAGGGAAATCAGCCCCAGCATTTT. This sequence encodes CASSPGQGNQPQHF.

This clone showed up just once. The CDR3: CSVTLNTEAFF. In nucleotides, the CDR3 is TGCAGTGTCACATTGAACACTGAAGCTTTCTTT. This chain links TRBV20-1 with TRBJ1-1; D is ambiguous. Germline V lookup: CDR1 DFQATT, CDR2 SNEGSKA (reference sequence). CDR3 length: 11 residues. V lost 7 bases to trimming and J lost 0 bases, with 6 bases between them.

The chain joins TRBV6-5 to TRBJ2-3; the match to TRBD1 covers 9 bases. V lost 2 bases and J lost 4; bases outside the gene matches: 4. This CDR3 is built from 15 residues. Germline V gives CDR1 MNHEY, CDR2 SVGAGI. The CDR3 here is CASSYGGQGPDTQYF. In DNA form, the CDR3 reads TGTGCCAGCAGTTACGGGGGACAGGGCCCAGATACGCAGTATTTT.

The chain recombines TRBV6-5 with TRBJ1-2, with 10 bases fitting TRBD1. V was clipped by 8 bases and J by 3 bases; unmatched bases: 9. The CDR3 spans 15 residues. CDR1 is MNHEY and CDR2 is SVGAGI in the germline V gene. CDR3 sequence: CASLPVGTGDYGYTF. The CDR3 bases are TGTGCCAGCCTCCCAGTTGGGACAGGGGACTATGGCTACACCTTC.

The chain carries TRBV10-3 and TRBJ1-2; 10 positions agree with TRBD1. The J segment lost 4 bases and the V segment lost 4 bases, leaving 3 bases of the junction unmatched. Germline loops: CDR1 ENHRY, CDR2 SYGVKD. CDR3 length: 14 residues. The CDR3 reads CAISGGTGAYGYTF. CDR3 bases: TGTGCCATCAGTGGGGGGACAGGGGCCTATGGCTACACCTTC.

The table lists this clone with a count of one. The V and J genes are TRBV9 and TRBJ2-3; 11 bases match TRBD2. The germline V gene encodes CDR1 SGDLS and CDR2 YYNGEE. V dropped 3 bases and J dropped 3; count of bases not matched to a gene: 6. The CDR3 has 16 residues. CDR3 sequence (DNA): TGTGCCAGCAGCGGATTAGCGGGGGGGCGAACAGATACGCAGTATTTT. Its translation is CASSGLAGGRTDTQYF.

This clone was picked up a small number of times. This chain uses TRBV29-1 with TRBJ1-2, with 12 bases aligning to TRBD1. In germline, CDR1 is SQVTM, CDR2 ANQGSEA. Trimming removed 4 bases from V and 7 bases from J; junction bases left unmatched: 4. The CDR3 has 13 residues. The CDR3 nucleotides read TGCAGCGTTGGGGGACAGGGGGCCCTTGGCTACACCTTC. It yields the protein CSVGGQGALGYTF.

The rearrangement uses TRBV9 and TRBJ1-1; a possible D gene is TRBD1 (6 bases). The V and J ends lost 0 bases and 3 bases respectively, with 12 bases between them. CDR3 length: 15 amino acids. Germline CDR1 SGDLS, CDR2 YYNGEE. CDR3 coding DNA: TGTGCCAGCAGCGTAGGGATAGGGGGTGACACTGAAGCTTTCTTT. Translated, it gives CASSVGIGGDTEAFF.

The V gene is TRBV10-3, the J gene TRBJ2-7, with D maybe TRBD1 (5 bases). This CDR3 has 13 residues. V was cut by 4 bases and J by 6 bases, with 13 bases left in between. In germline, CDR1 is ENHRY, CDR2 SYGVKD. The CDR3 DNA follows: TGTGCCATCAGTGTATTGACAGAATCCGAGCAGTACTTC. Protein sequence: CAISVLTESEQYF.

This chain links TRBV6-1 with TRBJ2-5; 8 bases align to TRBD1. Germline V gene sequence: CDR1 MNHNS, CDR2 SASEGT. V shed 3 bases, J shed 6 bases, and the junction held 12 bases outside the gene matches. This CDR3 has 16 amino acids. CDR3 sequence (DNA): TGTGCCAGCAGTGACCCAAGGACAGGGTTTATGAAGACCCAGTACTTC. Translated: CASSDPRTGFMKTQYF.

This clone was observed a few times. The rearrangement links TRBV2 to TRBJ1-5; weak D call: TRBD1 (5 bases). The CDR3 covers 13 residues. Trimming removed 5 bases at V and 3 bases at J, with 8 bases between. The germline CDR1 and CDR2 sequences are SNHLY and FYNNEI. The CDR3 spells CASSRTPNQPQHF. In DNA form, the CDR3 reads TGTGCCAGCAGTCGGACACCCAATCAGCCCCAGCATTTT.

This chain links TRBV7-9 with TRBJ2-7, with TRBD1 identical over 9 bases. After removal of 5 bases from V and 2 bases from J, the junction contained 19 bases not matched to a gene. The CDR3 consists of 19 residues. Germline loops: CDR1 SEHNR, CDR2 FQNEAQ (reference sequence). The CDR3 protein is CASSPKGPGQGSFPYEQYV. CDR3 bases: TGTGCCAGCAGCCCCAAAGGTCCGGGACAGGGTTCATTCCCCTACGAGCAGTACGTC.

This CDR3 is CASSSSRTGGYYGYTF. Here the CDR3 DNA reads TGTGCCAGCAGCTCCTCCCGGACAGGGGGATACTATGGCTACACCTTC. The V and J genes are TRBV5-5 and TRBJ1-2; 10 bases match TRBD1. The germline V gene encodes CDR1 SGHKS and CDR2 YYEKEE (reference sequence). Unmatched junction bases numbered 8, after V lost 3 bases and J lost 3 bases. The CDR3 has 16 amino acids. The variable domain in full, with the rest retrieved from reference TRBV5-5 and TRBJ1-2, is DAGVTQSPTHLIKTRGQQVTLRCSPISGHKSVSWYQQVLGQGPQFIFQYYEKEERGRGNFPDRFSARQFPNYSSELNVNALLLGDSALYLCASSSSRTGGYYGYTFGSGTRLTVV.

CDR3 nucleotides: TGTGCCAGCTCCCCTGACAGGATTACAGATACGCAGTATTTT. The encoded protein is CASSPDRITDTQYF. The chain uses TRBV18 and TRBJ2-3; a possible D gene is TRBD1 (6 bases). V shed 6 bases and J shed 3 bases, with 13 bases lying between them. CDR1 is KGHSH, CDR2 LQKENI, per germline. The CDR3 contains 14 residues.

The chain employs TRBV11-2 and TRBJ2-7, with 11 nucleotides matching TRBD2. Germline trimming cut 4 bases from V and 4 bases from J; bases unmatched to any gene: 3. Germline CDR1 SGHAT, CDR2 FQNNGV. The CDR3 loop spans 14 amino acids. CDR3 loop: CASSSIAGGYEQYV. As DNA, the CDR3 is TGTGCCAGCAGCTCCATAGCGGGGGGGTACGAGCAGTACGTC.

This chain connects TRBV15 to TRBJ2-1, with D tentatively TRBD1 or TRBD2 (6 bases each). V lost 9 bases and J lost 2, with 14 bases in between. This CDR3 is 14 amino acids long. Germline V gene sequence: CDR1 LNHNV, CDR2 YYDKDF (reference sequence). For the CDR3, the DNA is TGTGCCACGCGGCTAGGGGGGCCCTACAATGAGCAGTTCTTC. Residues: CATRLGGPYNEQFF. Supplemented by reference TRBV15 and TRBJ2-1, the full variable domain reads DAMVIQNPRYQVTQFGKPVTLSCSQTLNHNVMYWYQQKSSQAPKLLFHYYDKDFNNEADTPDNFQSRRPNTSFCFLDIRSPGLGDTAMYLCATRLGGPYNEQFFGPGTRLTVL.

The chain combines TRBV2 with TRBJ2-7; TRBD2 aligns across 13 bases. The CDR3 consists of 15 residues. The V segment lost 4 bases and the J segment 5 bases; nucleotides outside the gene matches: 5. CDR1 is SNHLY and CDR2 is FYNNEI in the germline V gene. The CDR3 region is CASSGRLAGGHEQYF. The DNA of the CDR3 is TGTGCCAGCAGTGGAAGACTAGCGGGGGGCCACGAGCAGTACTTC.

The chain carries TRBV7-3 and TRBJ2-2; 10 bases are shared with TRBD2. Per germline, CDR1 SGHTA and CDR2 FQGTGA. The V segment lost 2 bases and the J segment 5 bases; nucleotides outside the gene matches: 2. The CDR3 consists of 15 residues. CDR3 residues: CASSLRAGGTGELFF. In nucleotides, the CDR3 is TGTGCCAGCAGCTTACGAGCGGGAGGGACCGGGGAGCTGTTTTTT.

Here the CDR3 DNA reads TGTGCCAGCTCACTCCGGGACAGGGGGCAGGATGGCTACACCTTC. Its protein is CASSLRDRGQDGYTF. V is TRBV18 and J is TRBJ1-2; 12 bases are shared with TRBD1. The J segment lost 6 bases and the V segment lost 4 bases, leaving 6 bases of the junction unmatched. The CDR3 is made up of 15 amino acids. Germline V gives CDR1 KGHSH, CDR2 LQKENI.

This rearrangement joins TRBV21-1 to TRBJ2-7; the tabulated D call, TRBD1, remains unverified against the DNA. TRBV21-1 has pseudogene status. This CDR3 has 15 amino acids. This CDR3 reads CASSNPQGDVYEQYF. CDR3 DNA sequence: TGTGCCAGCAGCAACCCTCAGGGTGATGTCTACGAGCAGTACTTC.

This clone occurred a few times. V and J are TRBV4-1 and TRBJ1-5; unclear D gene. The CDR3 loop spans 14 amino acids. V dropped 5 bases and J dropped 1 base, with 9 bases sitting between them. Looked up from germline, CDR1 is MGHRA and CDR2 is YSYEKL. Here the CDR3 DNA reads TGCGCCAGCAGCACTAGCGACAGCAATCAGCCCCAGCATTTT. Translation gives CASSTSDSNQPQHF.

For the CDR3, the DNA is TGTGCCAGCAAGATACAGGGGGGAAACTACGAGCAGTACTTC. It codes for CASKIQGGNYEQYF. The chain recombines TRBV11-2 with TRBJ2-7; 8 bases agree with TRBD1. The CDR3 spans 14 residues. The germline gives CDR1 SGHAT, CDR2 FQNNGV. V shed 7 bases and J 3 bases; nucleotides not matched to a gene: 8.

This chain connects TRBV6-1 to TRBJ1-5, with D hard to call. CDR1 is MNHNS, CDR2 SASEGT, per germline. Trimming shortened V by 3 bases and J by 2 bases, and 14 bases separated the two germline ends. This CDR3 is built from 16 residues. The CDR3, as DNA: TGTGCCAGCAGTGACCTAGTGCTCGGGGGCAATCAGCCCCAGCATTTT. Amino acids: CASSDLVLGGNQPQHF.

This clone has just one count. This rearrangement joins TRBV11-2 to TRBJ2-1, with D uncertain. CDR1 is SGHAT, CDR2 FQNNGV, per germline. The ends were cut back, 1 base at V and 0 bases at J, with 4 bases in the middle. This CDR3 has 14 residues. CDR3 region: CASSLGSSYNEQFF. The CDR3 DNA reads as TGTGCCAGCAGCTTAGGTAGCTCCTACAATGAGCAGTTCTTC.

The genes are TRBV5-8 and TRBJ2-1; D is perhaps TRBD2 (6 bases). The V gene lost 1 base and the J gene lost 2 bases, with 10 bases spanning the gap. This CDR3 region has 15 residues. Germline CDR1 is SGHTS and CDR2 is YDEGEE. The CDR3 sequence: CASSLSRGTYNEQFF. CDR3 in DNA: TGTGCCAGCAGCTTGAGTCGGGGGACCTACAATGAGCAGTTCTTC.

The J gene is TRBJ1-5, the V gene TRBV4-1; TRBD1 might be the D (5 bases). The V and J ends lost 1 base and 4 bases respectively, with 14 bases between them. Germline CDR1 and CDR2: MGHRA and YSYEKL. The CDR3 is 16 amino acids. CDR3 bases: TGCGCCAGCAGCCAAGCCGGGACTCAGGGTAATCAGCCCCAGCATTTT. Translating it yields CASSQAGTQGNQPQHF.

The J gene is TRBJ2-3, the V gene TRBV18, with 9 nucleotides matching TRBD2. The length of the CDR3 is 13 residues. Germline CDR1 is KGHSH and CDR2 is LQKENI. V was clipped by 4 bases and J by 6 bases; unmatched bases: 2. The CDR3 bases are TGTGCCAGCTCACGAGCGGGGGGCGATACGCAGTATTTT. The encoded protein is CASSRAGGDTQYF.

The CDR3, as DNA: TGTGCCTGGAGTGTACTCGTCGGGACAGCGAACACTGAAGCTTTCTTT. As protein: CAWSVLVGTANTEAFF. The J gene is TRBJ1-1, the V gene TRBV30; 7 nucleotides align to TRBD1. This CDR3 region has 16 residues. Germline assignment: CDR1 GTSNPN and CDR2 SVGIG (reference sequence). J lost 1 base, V lost 0 bases, and 8 bases had no gene match.